What follows is one TCR beta chain and its context. This sample is part of a study of CD8 T cells in Susac syndrome. Reverse transcription used roughly 0.5 to 1 ug RNA and random hexamers. TCRdb used MiXCR to reprocess the immunoSEQ multiplex PCR reads, holding one entry per CDR3 protein. Of about 66,000 distinct CDR3 sequences listed, 94% are singletons. The germline V gene encodes CDR1 LNHNV and CDR2 YYDKDF (reference sequence). This CDR3 is 15 amino acids long. Deletions cut 1 base from V and 0 bases from J, with 9 bases between. Material for sequencing was CD8+ T cells from PBMCs. J is TRBJ1-1 and V is TRBV15; D gene ambiguous. The origin of this receptor is a human donor with multiple sclerosis. The CDR3 loop reads CATSRVGLMNTEAFF. The CDR3 DNA reads TGTGCCACCAGCAGAGTTGGACTCATGAACACTGAAGCTTTCTTT.